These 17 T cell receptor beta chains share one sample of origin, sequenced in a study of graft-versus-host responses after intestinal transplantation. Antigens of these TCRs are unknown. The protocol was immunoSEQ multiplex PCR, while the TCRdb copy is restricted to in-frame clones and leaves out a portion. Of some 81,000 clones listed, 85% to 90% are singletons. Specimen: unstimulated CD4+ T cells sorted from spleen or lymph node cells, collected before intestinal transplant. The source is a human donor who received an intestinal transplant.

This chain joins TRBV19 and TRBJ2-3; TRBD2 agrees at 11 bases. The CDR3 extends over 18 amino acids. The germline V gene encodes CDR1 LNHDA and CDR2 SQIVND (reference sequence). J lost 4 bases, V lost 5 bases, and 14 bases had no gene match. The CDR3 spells CASSVLANLAGGADTQYF. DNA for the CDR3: TGTGCCAGTAGTGTTCTCGCTAATCTAGCGGGAGGCGCAGATACGCAGTATTTT.

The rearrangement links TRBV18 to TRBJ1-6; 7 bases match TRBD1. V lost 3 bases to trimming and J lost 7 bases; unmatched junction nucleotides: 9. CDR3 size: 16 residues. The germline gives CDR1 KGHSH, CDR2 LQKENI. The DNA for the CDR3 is TGTGCCAGCTCACCGGCCGGGACAGCAACCAATTCACCCCTCCACTTT. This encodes CASSPAGTATNSPLHF.

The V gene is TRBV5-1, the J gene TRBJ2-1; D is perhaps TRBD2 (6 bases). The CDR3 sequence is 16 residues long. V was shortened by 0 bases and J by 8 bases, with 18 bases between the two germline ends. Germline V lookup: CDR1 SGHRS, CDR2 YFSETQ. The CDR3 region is CASSLASTRTNYEQFF. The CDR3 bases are TGCGCCAGCAGCTTGGCCTCAACTAGGACTAACTATGAGCAGTTCTTC.

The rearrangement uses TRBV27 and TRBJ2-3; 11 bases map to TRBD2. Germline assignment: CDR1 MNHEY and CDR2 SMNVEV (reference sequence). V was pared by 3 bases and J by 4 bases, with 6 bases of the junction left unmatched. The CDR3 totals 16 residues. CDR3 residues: CASSLVAGGLSDTQYF. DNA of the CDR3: TGTGCCAGCAGTTTGGTAGCGGGGGGGCTTTCAGATACGCAGTATTTT.

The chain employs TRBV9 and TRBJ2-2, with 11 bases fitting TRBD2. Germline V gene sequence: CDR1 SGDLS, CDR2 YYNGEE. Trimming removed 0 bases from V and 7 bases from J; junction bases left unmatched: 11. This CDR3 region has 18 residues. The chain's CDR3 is CASSVGETSGRWDGELFF. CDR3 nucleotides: TGTGCCAGCAGCGTAGGAGAAACTAGCGGGAGATGGGACGGGGAGCTGTTTTTT.

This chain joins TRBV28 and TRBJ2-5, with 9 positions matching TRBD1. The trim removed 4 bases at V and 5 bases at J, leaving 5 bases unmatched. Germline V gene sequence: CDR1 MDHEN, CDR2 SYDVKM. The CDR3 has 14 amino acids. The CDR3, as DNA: TGTGCCAGCAGTTCTCTCGGACAGGGGGAGACCCAGTACTTC. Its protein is CASSSLGQGETQYF.

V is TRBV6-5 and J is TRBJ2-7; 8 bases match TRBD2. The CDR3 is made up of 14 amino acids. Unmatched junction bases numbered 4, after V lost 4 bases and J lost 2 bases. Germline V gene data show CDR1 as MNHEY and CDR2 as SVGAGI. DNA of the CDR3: TGTGCCAGCAGTTGGACTAGCCCTCCCTACGAGCAGTACTTC. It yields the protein CASSWTSPPYEQYF.

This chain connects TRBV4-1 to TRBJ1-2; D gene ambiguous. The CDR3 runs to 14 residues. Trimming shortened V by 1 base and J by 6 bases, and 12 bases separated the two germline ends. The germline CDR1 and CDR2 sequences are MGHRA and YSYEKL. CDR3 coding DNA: TGCGCCAGCAGCCAAGTCGGAGCTCCCCATGGCTACACCTTC. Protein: CASSQVGAPHGYTF.

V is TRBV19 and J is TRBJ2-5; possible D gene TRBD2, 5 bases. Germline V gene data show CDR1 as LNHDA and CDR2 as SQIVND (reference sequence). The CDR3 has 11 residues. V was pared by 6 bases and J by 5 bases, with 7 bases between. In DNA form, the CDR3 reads TGTGCCAGTAGGAGGGAGGAGACCCAGTACTTC. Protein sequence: CASRREETQYF. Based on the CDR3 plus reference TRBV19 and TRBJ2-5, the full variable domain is DGGITQSPKYLFRKEGQNVTLSCEQNLNHDAMYWYRQDPGQGLRLIYYSQIVNDFQKGDIAEGYSVSREKKESFPLTVTSAQKNPTAFYLCASRREETQYFGPGTRLLVL.

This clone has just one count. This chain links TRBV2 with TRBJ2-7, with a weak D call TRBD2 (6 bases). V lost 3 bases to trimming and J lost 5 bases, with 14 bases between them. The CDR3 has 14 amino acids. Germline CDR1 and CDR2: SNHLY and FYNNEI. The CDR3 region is CASSDPGVRHEQYF. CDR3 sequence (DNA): TGTGCCAGCAGTGACCCGGGGGTAAGGCACGAGCAGTACTTC.

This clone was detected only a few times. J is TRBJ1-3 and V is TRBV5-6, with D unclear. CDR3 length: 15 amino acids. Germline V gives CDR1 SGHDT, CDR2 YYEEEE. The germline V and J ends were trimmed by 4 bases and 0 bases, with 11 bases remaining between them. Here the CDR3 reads CASSRKPSSGNTIYF. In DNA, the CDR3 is TGTGCCAGCAGCCGCAAACCGAGCTCTGGAAACACCATATATTTT.

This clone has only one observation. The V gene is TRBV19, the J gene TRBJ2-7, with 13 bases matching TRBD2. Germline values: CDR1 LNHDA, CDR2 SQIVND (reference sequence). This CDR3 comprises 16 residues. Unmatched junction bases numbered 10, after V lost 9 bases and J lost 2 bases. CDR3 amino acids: CASSVGLAGVPYEQYF. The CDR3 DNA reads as TGTGCCAGCTCGGTCGGACTAGCGGGAGTTCCCTACGAGCAGTACTTC.

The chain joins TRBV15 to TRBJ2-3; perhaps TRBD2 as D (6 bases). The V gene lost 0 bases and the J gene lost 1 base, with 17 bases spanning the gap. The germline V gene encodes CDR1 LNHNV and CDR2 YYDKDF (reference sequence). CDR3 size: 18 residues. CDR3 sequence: CATSRDFRLSGGTDTQYF. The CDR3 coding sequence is TGTGCCACCAGCAGAGATTTTAGGTTGTCGGGGGGCACAGATACGCAGTATTTT.

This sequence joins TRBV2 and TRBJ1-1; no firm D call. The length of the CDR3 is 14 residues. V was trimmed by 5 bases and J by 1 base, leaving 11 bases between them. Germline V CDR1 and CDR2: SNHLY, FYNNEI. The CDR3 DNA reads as TGTGCCAGCAGTTCCGGACGGGGGAACACTGAAGCTTTCTTT. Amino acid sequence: CASSSGRGNTEAFF. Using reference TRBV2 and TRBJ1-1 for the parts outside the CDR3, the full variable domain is EPEVTQTPSHQVTQMGQEVILRCVPISNHLYFYWYRQILGQKVEFLVSFYNNEISEKSEIFDDQFSVERPDGSNFTLKIRSTKLEDSAMYFCASSSGRGNTEAFFGQGTRLTVV.

CDR3 loop: CASSLGRGRTEAFF. CDR3 coding DNA: TGTGCCAGCAGCTTGGGCAGGGGGCGGACTGAAGCTTTCTTT. The J gene is TRBJ1-1, the V gene TRBV5-6; 8 positions match TRBD1. The V gene's germline CDR1 is SGHDT and CDR2 YYEEEE. This CDR3 contains 14 residues. The ends lost 0 bases at V and 5 bases at J; junction bases unmatched: 3.

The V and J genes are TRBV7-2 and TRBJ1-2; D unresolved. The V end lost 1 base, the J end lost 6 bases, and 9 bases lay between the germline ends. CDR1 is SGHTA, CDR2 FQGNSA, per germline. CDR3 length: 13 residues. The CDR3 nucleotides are TGTGCCAGCAGCTTAGGCACCGGGGATGGCTACACCTTC. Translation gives CASSLGTGDGYTF.

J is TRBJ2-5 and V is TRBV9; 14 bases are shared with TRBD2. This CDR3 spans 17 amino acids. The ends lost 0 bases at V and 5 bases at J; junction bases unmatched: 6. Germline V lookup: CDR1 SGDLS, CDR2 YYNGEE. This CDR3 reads CASSVGLAGGPRETQYF. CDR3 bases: TGTGCCAGCAGCGTAGGACTAGCGGGGGGGCCGCGGGAGACCCAGTACTTC.